Given below is one TCR beta chain in context. The CDR3 extends over 14 amino acids. Trimming took off 7 bases at V and 0 bases at J, with 12 bases between the two ends. Germline loops: CDR1 MGHRA, CDR2 YSYEKL. PCR amplification relied on 60 Vbeta primers (plus 13 Jbeta primers). TCRdb's copy holds only in-frame clones and misses some; the assay was immunoSEQ multiplex PCR. The sample lists about 160,000 clones, around 77% seen once, with about 1.3% in the top ten. This sample was included in a study of cytomegalovirus exposure and HLA in healthy donors. Sequencing was performed on PBMCs. The J gene is TRBJ1-1, the V gene TRBV4-1; D gene uncertain. This clonotype originated in a man in his 60s in good health and CMV-seronegative. CDR3 in amino acids: CASKARMLNTEAFF. In nucleotides, the CDR3 is TGCGCCAGCAAGGCCAGGATGCTGAACACTGAAGCTTTCTTT.